The T cell receptor (beta chain) described here comes from a study of Ad26.COV2.S vaccination and SARS-CoV-2 variants (dated by TCRdb to the early 2020s). About the investigation overall: Donors in the vaccine arm were drawn from COV1001, a multicentre, randomized, double-blind, placebo-controlled phase I-IIa trial testing Ad26.COV2.S in healthy adults. Ad26.COV2.S was administered intramuscularly at 5 x 10^10 or 1 x 10^11 viral particles, either as a single shot or as two shots given 56 days apart. The specificity and breadth of SARS-CoV-2-reactive T cell receptors after Ad26.COV2.S vaccination were assessed by TCRbeta repertoire sequencing. A total of around 32 samples were included in the TCR-sequenced set, comprising roughly 19 Ad26.COV2.S vaccine recipients, 5 placebo recipients and 8 SARS-CoV-2 convalescent individuals. Participants in the trial were split at random into five groups of five each, receiving low-dose or high-dose Ad26.COV2.S once or twice, or else placebo on both occasions. Blinding of investigators to trial group allocation was maintained during experiments and outcome assessment. The study at large found these results: After vaccination, spike-specific CD8+ and CD4+ T cell responses were reported to show substantial breadth. According to the authors, total T cell responses may have been underestimated by the TCR breadth and depth analyses. Compared with placebo recipients, Ad26.COV2.S recipients showed higher spike-specific TCR breadth (P = 0.0014). Comparable non-spike TCR breadth was observed between vaccine and placebo recipients, consistent with only spike being contained in the vaccine. Comparing responses between vaccine doses or regimens was not something the study was powered to do.

The immunoSEQ Assay was used to sequence TCRbeta CDR3 regions. After extraction, genomic DNA underwent amplification by bias-controlled multiplex PCR, followed by high-throughput sequencing. The paper's processing steps were these. To quantify the absolute abundance of every unique TCRbeta CDR3 region, sequences were collapsed and filtered. T cell fraction was estimated by normalizing TCRbeta template counts to usable DNA, with usable DNA measured through amplification of reference genes found in all nucleated cells. Repertoire TCRs were annotated as SARS-CoV-2-specific by exact matching of V gene, CDR3 amino acid sequence and J gene to a known reactive TCR set. The reference SARS-CoV-2 TCR set was derived from MIRA and filtered for enrichment in COVID-19-positive ImmuneCODE repertoires, a step that removed public or cross-reactive TCRs. Drawing on the MIRA antigens, annotated TCRs were analysed further at the level of specific ORF or position within ORF. Breadth was defined as annotated unique rearrangements over total unique productive rearrangements; depth was the summed frequency of those rearrangements. Group comparisons of TCR breadth used two-sided Wilcoxon rank-sum tests. Held by TCRdb, this immuneACCESS table contains in-frame sequences only and omits some clones. Under half of the omission traces to an unresolved V gene where checked; the cause of the rest is unknown. V and J calls and clone size are those listed in that table; D and trimming were worked out from the DNA. This sample holds around 300,000 clones; around 89% were observed only once. Just under 5% of the sample comes from the top ten.

Including the terminal cysteine and phenylalanine, the CDR3 comprises 14 residues. The DNA shown is the 42-base CDR3, in frame from base 1. V loses 4 bases of germline sequence and J loses 5 bases, and the interval between the two ends is 13 bases. The germline V gene supplies CDR1 MDHEN and CDR2 SYDVKM. In light of the paper, this sample's treatment or condition label describes: around 19 received Ad26.COV2.S at low or high dose, single or two shots; a few received placebo; per-sample allocation not given. Repertoires of vaccine and placebo recipients were sequenced from samples collected on day 63 after the first injection. In Cohort 1b, about 27 adults aged 18-55 years were enrolled at a single site in Boston, USA, between 29 July and 7 August 2020. Ad26.COV2.S was a replication-incompetent adenovirus type 26 vector expressing a prefusion-stabilized SARS-CoV-2 spike protein from the original Wuhan strain.

As regards this clone: Its recognized antigen is unknown. Per-nucleotide qualities are absent, and no much larger clonotype sits a single base away.

Recombination connected TRBV28 to TRBJ2-3; no D gene can be assigned with confidence. The source is a person aged 18-65 years who received the Ad26.COV2.S COVID-19 vaccine or a placebo. The sequenced sample was peripheral blood, obtained in a trial of Ad26.COV2.S vaccine versus placebo. The CDR3 corresponds to CASSWNGLGDTQYF. Read as DNA, the sequence is TGTGCCAGCAGTTGGAACGGTCTGGGAGATACGCAGTATTTT. The reference TRBV28 and TRBJ2-3 proteins fill in what lies around the CDR3, so the full variable domain reads DVKVTQSSRYLVKRTGEKVFLECVQDMDHENMFWYRQDPGLGLRLIYFSYDVKMKEKGDIPEGYSVSREKKERFSLILESASTNQTSMYLCASSWNGLGDTQYFGPGTRLTVL.